One and the same sample provided the 27 T cell receptor beta chains below, sequenced in a study of spatial heterogeneity in lung cancer. Regarding the study as a whole: Counts of expanded alpha and beta TCRs within tumors tracked the tumor nonsynonymous mutation count.

Time point denoted: sample taken at primary tumor resection. TCRdb reanalysed the 5' RACE reads using MiXCR and keeps one entry per CDR3 protein. The sample has under 6,500 distinct CDR3 sequences; approximately 1.2% are singletons. Their recognized antigens are unknown. The source material was lung tumor tissue, sampled at surgery. These receptors were obtained from a male donor with early-stage non-small cell lung cancer.

This clonotype was seen repeatedly, ten times or more. V and J are TRBV5-1 and TRBJ2-1; D not certain. There are 11 residues in the CDR3. The germline gives CDR1 SGHRS, CDR2 YFSETQ. Trimming took 1 base from V and 10 from J, leaving 6 bases between them. The CDR3 DNA reads TGCGCCAGCAGCTTGAGACACGAGCAGTTCTTC. It encodes CASSLRHEQFF.

Many counts were recorded for this clonotype. The genes are TRBV3-1 and TRBJ1-2; tentatively, D is TRBD1 (6 bases). Trimming took 4 bases from V and 8 from J, leaving 17 bases between them. Germline CDR1 reads LGHDT; CDR2 reads YNNKEL (reference sequence). There are 14 residues in the CDR3. CDR3 in DNA: TGTGCCAGCAGCCGTATCAGGGGAACGGGCGGCTACACCTTC. Translated, it gives CASSRIRGTGGYTF.

This clonotype was recorded many times. The chain uses TRBV2 and TRBJ2-2; no clear D. Trimming stripped 2 bases from V and 4 bases from J, with 14 bases between. CDR3 length: 16 amino acids. Germline assignment: CDR1 SNHLY and CDR2 FYNNEI. CDR3 sequence reads: CASSESSPHATGELFF. DNA for the CDR3: TGTGCCAGCAGTGAATCCAGCCCACACGCCACCGGGGAGCTGTTTTTT.

This clonotype was counted ten times or more. The chain couples TRBV5-5 to TRBJ2-1, with 9 bases identical to TRBD2. Per germline, CDR1 SGHKS and CDR2 YYEKEE (reference sequence). With V trimmed by 4 bases and J by 0 bases, 5 bases remained unmatched. The length of the CDR3 is 16 residues. CDR3 amino acids: CASSRDSGSSYNEQFF. The CDR3, as DNA: TGTGCCAGCAGCAGGGATAGCGGGAGCTCCTACAATGAGCAGTTCTTC.

This clonotype was detected many times. The gene calls are TRBV20-1 and TRBJ2-3; 10 bases line up with TRBD2. Germline V gene lookup returns CDR1 DFQATT and CDR2 SNEGSKA (reference sequence). The V segment lost 0 bases and the J segment 7 bases; nucleotides outside the gene matches: 10. The CDR3 totals 16 residues. The CDR3 DNA is TGCAGTGCTAGAGATAGGGCGGGACTAGCGACGAATACGCAGTATTTT. Translating it yields CSARDRAGLATNTQYF.

As for this clonotype: This clone may be a read error of a much larger clone one base away. The chain combines TRBV5-1 with TRBJ1-2; D gene uncertain. The CDR3 loop spans 14 amino acids. Germline CDR1 SGHRS, CDR2 YFSETQ. V was shortened by 0 bases and J by 1 base, with 7 bases between the two germline ends. The CDR3 here is CASSLDGSNYGYTF. CDR3 nucleotides: TGCGCCAGCAGCTTGGATGGAAGTAACTATGGCTACACCTTC. The full variable domain, its missing parts supplied by reference TRBV5-1 and TRBJ1-2, is KAGVTQTPRYLIKTRGQQVTLSCSPISGHRSVSWYQQTPGQGLQFLFEYFSETQRNKGNFPGRFSGRQFSNSRSEMNVSTLELGDSALYLCASSLDGSNYGYTFGSGTRLTVV.

The table lists this clonotype with many counts. This chain joins TRBV15 and TRBJ2-2, with 8 positions matching TRBD1. CDR3 size: 14 residues. V was clipped by 7 bases and J by 2 bases; unmatched bases: 3. CDR1 and CDR2 from the germline V gene are LNHNV and YYDKDF (reference sequence). Here the CDR3 DNA reads TGTGCCACCAAGGGACAGGCTAACACCGGGGAGCTGTTTTTT. This codes for CATKGQANTGELFF.

Sample share makes this clonotype medium-sized. The CDR3 protein is CASSFTGAKNTEAFF. Here the CDR3 DNA reads TGTGCCAGCAGTTTTACAGGGGCTAAGAACACTGAAGCTTTCTTT. The chain couples TRBV28 to TRBJ1-1; 7 bases fit TRBD1. The CDR3 has 15 residues. CDR1 is MDHEN, CDR2 SYDVKM, per germline. V gave up 3 bases and J gave up 1 base; unmatched junction bases: 5.

This clonotype was seen ten or more times. The DNA for the CDR3 is TGTGCCAGTAGTAACGGGGCGGTTGGGGATGAGCAGTTCTTC. It codes for CASSNGAVGDEQFF. This sequence joins TRBV19 and TRBJ2-1; perhaps D is TRBD1 or TRBD2 (5 bases each). The CDR3 length is 14 residues. The V gene's germline CDR1 is LNHDA and CDR2 SQIVND (reference sequence). V was cut by 4 bases and J by 8 bases, with 15 bases left in between.

The table lists this clonotype with many counts. V is TRBV20-1 and J is TRBJ2-5; TRBD2 matches at 13 bases. Trimming took 5 bases from V and 5 from J; bases not matched to a gene: 8. The CDR3 consists of 15 residues. The germline CDR1 and CDR2 sequences are DFQATT and SNEGSKA (reference sequence). For the CDR3, the DNA is TGCAGTGCTTACTCCACTAGCGGGGGGGATGAGACCCAGTACTTC. Its protein is CSAYSTSGGDETQYF.

This clonotype was seen ten or more times. The chain couples TRBV20-1 to TRBJ1-3; TRBD1 might be the D (6 bases). Trimming pared 3 bases from V and 2 bases from J, leaving 17 bases between. Looked up from germline, CDR1 is DFQATT and CDR2 is SNEGSKA (reference sequence). The CDR3 has 16 amino acids. The CDR3 reads CSASKLGHETGNTIYF. DNA for the CDR3: TGCAGTGCTAGTAAGCTGGGACACGAAACTGGAAACACCATATATTTT.

This clonotype was seen many times. This rearrangement joins TRBV12-3 or TRBV12-4 to TRBJ2-7, with TRBD1 identical over 7 bases. The CDR3 runs 15 residues. J gave up 0 bases and V 5 bases, and 7 bases lay outside the gene matches. The CDR3 reads CASSARQGSSYEQYF. Written as DNA, the CDR3 is TGTGCCAGCAGTGCCCGACAGGGAAGCTCCTACGAGCAGTACTTC.

This clonotype came up many times. V usage is TRBV6-1 and J usage is TRBJ1-6; no definite D call. V was clipped by 4 bases and J by 2 bases, with 6 bases between them. This CDR3 has 14 residues. The V gene's germline CDR1 is MNHNS and CDR2 SASEGT. The CDR3 is CASSAGPYNSPLHF. DNA for the CDR3: TGTGCCAGCAGTGCCGGTCCCTATAATTCACCCCTCCACTTT.

The sample holds many counts of this clonotype. The chain combines TRBV21-1 with TRBJ1-1; TRBD1, the table's D call, was not compared with the DNA. TRBV21-1 is described as a pseudogene. The CDR3 has 13 residues. The CDR3 loop reads CASSSTGDTEAFF. CDR3 nucleotide sequence: TGTGCCAGCAGCAGTACAGGGGACACTGAAGCTTTCTTT.

This clonotype was observed many times. The CDR3 spells CASTRDRDTGELFF. CDR3 bases: TGTGCCAGCACCAGGGACAGGGACACCGGGGAGCTGTTTTTT. This chain joins TRBV5-4 and TRBJ2-2; 9 positions match TRBD1. V was clipped by 6 bases and J by 3 bases; unmatched bases: 3. Germline assignment: CDR1 SGHNT and CDR2 YYREEE (reference sequence). The CDR3 spans 14 residues.

The table lists this clonotype with many counts. The chain is built from TRBV6-6 and TRBJ2-1; D uncertain. Trimming removed 8 bases at V and 5 bases at J, with 19 bases between. This CDR3 is 15 amino acids long. CDR1 MNHNY and CDR2 SVGAGI come from the germline V gene (reference sequence). Here the CDR3 reads CASSSPRLINNEQFF. The CDR3 bases are TGTGCCAGCTCCAGCCCCCGACTTATTAACAATGAGCAGTTCTTC.

The CDR3 sequence: CASSGGKGERITEAFF. In DNA, the CDR3 is TGTGCCAGCAGTGGGGGGAAAGGGGAGAGGATAACTGAAGCTTTCTTT. The genes are TRBV25-1 and TRBJ1-1; TRBD1 might be the D (5 bases). Trimming shortened V by 4 bases and J by 5 bases, and 20 bases separated the two germline ends. CDR3 size: 16 residues. Per germline, CDR1 MGHDK and CDR2 SYGVNS.

By proportion, this clonotype is medium-sized. Germline and junction disagree at one end, which may indicate a read error. The rearrangement uses TRBV19 and TRBJ1-1, with TRBD1 matching over 8 bases. Germline CDR1 LNHDA, CDR2 SQIVND (reference sequence). The CDR3 runs 11 residues. This CDR3 is CASSAGTGPPF. As DNA, the CDR3 is TGTGCCAGTAGTGCCGGGACAGGACCACCTTTT.

By share, this clonotype ranks as medium-sized. The V and J genes are TRBV4-1 and TRBJ1-1; D not certain. V lost 4 bases and J lost 1, with 13 bases in between. This CDR3 spans 15 amino acids. In germline, CDR1 is MGHRA, CDR2 YSYEKL. CDR3 coding DNA: TGCGCCAGCAGCCCCGGGGTAGGGCGGAACACTGAAGCTTTCTTT. Its protein is CASSPGVGRNTEAFF.

This clonotype was counted many times. This chain connects TRBV5-6 to TRBJ2-7; 8 bases align to TRBD1. This CDR3 spans 15 amino acids. Germline CDR1 and CDR2: SGHDT and YYEEEE. J was trimmed by 3 bases and V by 0 bases; bases with no gene match: 5. The CDR3 protein is CASSLGAGGLYEQYF. CDR3 bases: TGTGCCAGCAGCTTGGGGGCAGGGGGCCTCTACGAGCAGTACTTC. Variable domain in full (rest from reference TRBV5-6 and TRBJ2-7): DAGVTQSPTHLIKTRGQQVTLRCSPKSGHDTVSWYQQALGQGPQFIFQYYEEEERQRGNFPDRFSGHQFPNYSSELNVNALLLGDSALYLCASSLGAGGLYEQYFGPGTRLTVT.

This clonotype qualifies as medium-sized. The rearrangement joins TRBV6-1 to TRBJ2-3; possible D gene TRBD1, 6 bases. Germline values: CDR1 MNHNS, CDR2 SASEGT. The CDR3 consists of 14 residues. V was clipped by 6 bases and J by 0 bases, with 10 bases between them. The CDR3 sequence: CASSQGRSTDTQYF. CDR3 sequence (DNA): TGTGCCAGCAGCCAGGGGCGAAGCACAGATACGCAGTATTTT.

By share of the sample, this clonotype is medium-sized (0.01 to 0.1%). The chain combines TRBV28 with TRBJ1-2; TRBD1 agrees at 9 bases. V trimming: 10 bases; J trimming: 4 bases; junction bases outside the gene matches: 13. CDR1 is MDHEN, CDR2 SYDVKM, per germline. This CDR3 region has 15 residues. CDR3 sequence: CATPGQGPGGYGYTF. The DNA of the CDR3 is TGTGCCACCCCGGGACAGGGACCAGGTGGCTATGGCTACACCTTC.

This clonotype has at least ten counts. Since a much larger clone is just one base distant, this may be a read error. The chain uses TRBV5-1 and TRBJ2-5; unclear D gene. The CDR3 consists of 11 residues. Germline CDR1 reads SGHRS; CDR2 reads YFSETQ. Trimming took off 4 bases at V and 5 bases at J, with 6 bases between the two ends. CDR3 DNA sequence: TGCGCCAGCAGCGGCGACGAGACCCAGTACTTC. Residues: CASSGDETQYF.

This clonotype is labeled as medium-sized (0.01 to 0.1%). The chain carries TRBV20-1 and TRBJ1-2; 11 positions agree with TRBD1. This CDR3 comprises 16 residues. Trimming took 4 bases from V and 4 from J; bases not matched to a gene: 11. CDR1 and CDR2 from the germline V gene are DFQATT and SNEGSKA (reference sequence). CDR3 residues: CSATPVPGQGGYGYTF. The CDR3 DNA sequence: TGCAGTGCTACCCCAGTCCCGGGACAGGGGGGCTATGGCTACACCTTC.

This clonotype is categorized as medium-sized. V gene TRBV18 combines with J gene TRBJ1-1; D gene uncertain. Looked up from germline, CDR1 is KGHSH and CDR2 is LQKENI. The V gene lost 3 bases and the J gene lost 4 bases, with 3 bases spanning the gap. The CDR3 runs to 11 residues. The CDR3 sequence: CASSPGTEAFF. DNA of the CDR3: TGTGCCAGCTCACCGGGCACTGAAGCTTTCTTT. Filled out from reference TRBV18 and TRBJ1-1, the complete variable domain reads NAGVMQNPRHLVRRRGQEARLRCSPMKGHSHVYWYRQLPEEGLKFMVYLQKENIIDESGMPKERFSAEFPKEGPSILRIQQVVRGDSAAYFCASSPGTEAFFGQGTRLTVV.

By share of the sample, this clonotype is medium-sized. The chain combines TRBV10-3 with TRBJ2-1, with 8 nucleotides matching TRBD2. Germline V gene data show CDR1 as ENHRY and CDR2 as SYGVKD. V trimming: 0 bases; J trimming: 0 bases; junction bases outside the gene matches: 13. The CDR3 length is 20 residues. CDR3 coding DNA: TGTGCCATCAGTGAGTCCACCCTCCTAGCGGGCCGCCTCTCCTACAATGAGCAGTTCTTC. Translation: CAISESTLLAGRLSYNEQFF.

By share, this clonotype counts as medium-sized. The DNA of the CDR3 is TGTGCCAGCAGTGAAACAGGGGGCAGGAATGGCTACACCTTC. As protein: CASSETGGRNGYTF. The chain links TRBV12-3 or TRBV12-4 to TRBJ1-2, with 9 nucleotides matching TRBD1. V was pared by 5 bases and J by 6 bases, with 7 bases of the junction left unmatched. The CDR3 is 14 residues long.